The next 23 T cell receptor beta chains were all read from a single sample in a study of T cell responses to AZD1222 COVID-19 vaccine (dated by TCRdb to the early 2020s). The library was prepared using the immunoSEQ multiplex PCR assay. This immuneACCESS table, as held by TCRdb, lists in-frame sequences with V and J called but not all clones. Of the missing ones, under half trace to an unresolved V gene in checked studies; the others have no known cause. Present in this sample are roughly 65,000 clones, about nine tenths of which were seen just once. The top ten hold about 8.2% of the sample. The sample's time point label is to be understood as: baseline before first vaccination. The sample here was peripheral blood, taken on day 0 of AZD1222 vaccination. The receptors derive from an adult in good health.

This clone has only a few counts. This chain uses TRBV11-2 with TRBJ1-6; 7 bases map to TRBD1. Germline V gene data show CDR1 as SGHAT and CDR2 as FQNNGV. The trim removed 5 bases at V and 4 bases at J, leaving 5 bases unmatched. There are 15 residues in the CDR3. The CDR3 nucleotides are TGTGCCAGCAGCGTTGGGACAGAATATAATTCACCCCTCCACTTT. Translating it yields CASSVGTEYNSPLHF.

The chain carries TRBV28 and TRBJ1-1; D might be TRBD1 (5 bases). The V end was cut by 3 bases, the J end by 6 bases, with 26 bases between. This CDR3 is built from 18 residues. Germline CDR1 and CDR2: MDHEN and SYDVKM. CDR3 nucleotide sequence: TGTGCCAGCAGTTTTTTTATACCGGGTGGGCAGGGACCCGCTGAAGCTTTCTTT. This encodes CASSFFIPGGQGPAEAFF.

The chain uses TRBV9 and TRBJ2-7; no reliable D call. Trimming took off 0 bases at V and 1 base at J, with 11 bases between the two ends. The CDR3 runs to 15 residues. Germline CDR1 is SGDLS and CDR2 is YYNGEE. The CDR3 loop reads CASSVGVGFSYEQYF. In nucleotides, the CDR3 is TGTGCCAGCAGCGTAGGGGTAGGTTTTTCCTACGAGCAGTACTTC.

The V and J genes are TRBV4-1 and TRBJ1-1, with TRBD1 identical over 8 bases. CDR1 is MGHRA, CDR2 YSYEKL, per germline. The CDR3 totals 16 residues. V trimming: 2 bases; J trimming: 0 bases; junction bases outside the gene matches: 5. CDR3 DNA sequence: TGCGCCAGCAGCCAACGGGACAGGCCCATGAACACTGAAGCTTTCTTT. It translates to CASSQRDRPMNTEAFF.

This chain uses TRBV12-5 with TRBJ2-7; tentatively, D is TRBD2 (5 bases). V lost 5 bases, J lost 7 bases, and 12 bases lay in between. The germline CDR1 and CDR2 sequences are LGHNT and FRNRAP. There are 12 residues in the CDR3. CDR3 amino acids: CASGLWSGEQYF. The CDR3 DNA follows: TGTGCTAGTGGTCTTTGGTCGGGGGAGCAGTACTTC.

This chain joins TRBV6-5 and TRBJ1-5; D not resolved. Germline values: CDR1 MNHEY, CDR2 SVGAGI. The V end lost 7 bases, the J end lost 7 bases, and 8 bases lay between the germline ends. CDR3 size: 11 residues. CDR3 sequence: CASTRKQPQHF. The CDR3 bases are TGTGCCAGCACTCGGAAGCAGCCCCAGCATTTT.

The rearrangement uses TRBV4-1 and TRBJ2-4, with D unclear. Germline values: CDR1 MGHRA, CDR2 YSYEKL. The CDR3 spans 14 residues. Trimming left V 1 base short and J 8 bases short, with 12 bases between. The CDR3 DNA reads TGCGCCAGCAGCCAAGTTACACTCCAGGACATTCAGTACTTC. Protein sequence: CASSQVTLQDIQYF.

The chain employs TRBV5-4 and TRBJ1-5; D is ambiguous. The CDR3 length is 13 residues. Germline lookup yields CDR1 SGHNT and CDR2 YYREEE (reference sequence). Trimming left V 1 base short and J 2 bases short, with 4 bases between. CDR3 in DNA: TGTGCCAGCAGCTTGTCTGGCAATCAGCCCCAGCATTTT. Translating gives CASSLSGNQPQHF.

This clone was seen a single time. The genes are TRBV28 and TRBJ1-5; possible D gene TRBD1, 6 bases. The CDR3 contains 16 residues. The germline V and J ends were trimmed by 1 base and 7 bases, with 17 bases remaining between them. Germline lookup yields CDR1 MDHEN and CDR2 SYDVKM. The CDR3 is CASSLYSRTVVQPQHF. For the CDR3, the DNA is TGTGCCAGCAGTTTATATTCGAGGACAGTAGTCCAGCCCCAGCATTTT.

This chain links TRBV29-1 with TRBJ2-1; possibly TRBD1 for D (5 bases). CDR1 and CDR2 (germline): SQVTM, ANQGSEA. V was cut by 7 bases and J by 0 bases, with 22 bases left in between. The CDR3 loop spans 17 amino acids. CDR3 coding DNA: TGCAGCGCCAGGGCCCGGCCGAATCAGTTCTCCTACAATGAGCAGTTCTTC. The encoded protein is CSARARPNQFSYNEQFF.

This rearrangement joins TRBV3-1 (or the pseudogene TRBV3-2) to TRBJ1-2; 8 bases map to TRBD1. V was clipped by 2 bases and J by 4 bases; unmatched bases: 15. The V gene's germline CDR1 is LGHDT and CDR2 YNNKEL (reference sequence). This CDR3 has 18 amino acids. The CDR3 protein is CASSQRYRKTGESYGYTF. The DNA for the CDR3 is TGTGCCAGCAGCCAACGATATAGAAAGACAGGGGAGAGCTATGGCTACACCTTC.

This clone was counted a single time. The CDR3 loop is CANARGLGGELFF. CDR3 bases: TGTGCCAATGCTAGGGGGCTGGGCGGGGAGCTGTTTTTT. This sequence joins TRBV6-5 and TRBJ2-2; 7 positions agree with TRBD1. Trimming took 10 bases from V and 7 from J; bases not matched to a gene: 9. The CDR3 loop spans 13 amino acids. Germline CDR1 reads MNHEY; CDR2 reads SVGAGI.

The chain uses TRBV29-1 and TRBJ1-2, with unresolved D. V was clipped by 7 bases and J by 7 bases, with 16 bases between them. This CDR3 contains 12 residues. Germline loops: CDR1 SQVTM, CDR2 ANQGSEA. As DNA, the CDR3 is TGCAGCGCCCCATTCGGAGGTCGTGGCTACACCTTC. This sequence encodes CSAPFGGRGYTF.

V and J are TRBV2 and TRBJ2-7; 7 bases are shared with TRBD2. V shed 5 bases, J shed 5 bases, and the junction held 18 bases outside the gene matches. The V gene's germline CDR1 is SNHLY and CDR2 FYNNEI. This CDR3 has 17 residues. CDR3 nucleotides: TGTGCCAGCAGTCCTCAGATAGCGGGCTTCTTCAGCGACGAGCAGTACTTC. Encoded protein: CASSPQIAGFFSDEQYF.

CDR3 sequence reads: CATSRDPSGGSEAFF. The CDR3 bases are TGTGCCACCAGCAGAGATCCTTCAGGGGGCAGTGAAGCTTTCTTT. The rearrangement links TRBV15 to TRBJ1-1; TRBD1 agrees at 8 bases. The CDR3 sequence is 15 residues long. J lost 7 bases, V lost 0 bases, and 7 bases had no gene match. Germline loops: CDR1 LNHNV, CDR2 YYDKDF (reference sequence).

The chain has TRBV3-1 (or the pseudogene TRBV3-2) and TRBJ2-7; D gene uncertain. V was cut by 1 base and J by 3 bases, with 10 bases left in between. The CDR3 totals 14 residues. Germline V gene data show CDR1 as LGHDT and CDR2 as YNNKEL (reference sequence). CDR3 DNA sequence: TGTGCCAGCAGCCAAGGGTTTAGCAGCTACGAGCAGTACTTC. Amino acids: CASSQGFSSYEQYF.

The chain is built from TRBV18 and TRBJ2-7; the match to TRBD2 covers 10 bases. Germline values: CDR1 KGHSH, CDR2 LQKENI. The CDR3 runs to 16 residues. The junction had 8 bases not matched to a gene; V was cut back by 1 base and J by 5 bases. CDR3 sequence: CASSPLPSGSNDEQYF. The CDR3 nucleotides are TGTGCCAGCTCACCACTTCCTAGCGGGAGTAACGACGAGCAGTACTTC.

The V and J genes are TRBV6-1 and TRBJ2-3; 10 bases map to TRBD2. The CDR3 is made up of 17 amino acids. V shed 4 bases and J 3 bases; nucleotides not matched to a gene: 10. Germline CDR1 MNHNS, CDR2 SASEGT. The CDR3 spells CASSGELAGVRTDTQYF. CDR3 DNA: TGTGCCAGCAGTGGGGAGCTAGCGGGAGTAAGGACAGATACGCAGTATTTT.

J is TRBJ2-7 and V is TRBV5-1; 7 positions agree with TRBD1. This CDR3 spans 15 amino acids. CDR1 and CDR2 from the germline V gene are SGHRS and YFSETQ. V trimming: 2 bases; J trimming: 0 bases; junction bases outside the gene matches: 5. The CDR3 bases are TGCGCCAGCAGCTTACAGGGGTTGGGCTCCTACGAGCAGTACTTC. Its protein product is CASSLQGLGSYEQYF.

This chain joins TRBV19 and TRBJ1-5; possibly TRBD1 for D (6 bases). Between the trimmed V and J ends, which lost 8 bases and 2 bases, there was a span of 13 bases. The germline gives CDR1 LNHDA, CDR2 SQIVND (reference sequence). The CDR3 sequence is 14 residues long. The DNA for the CDR3 is TGTGCCAGTGAACAGGGTTGGGGCAATCAGCCCCAGCATTTT. This sequence encodes CASEQGWGNQPQHF. The full variable domain, in which reference TRBV19 and TRBJ1-5 provide the parts outside the CDR3, is DGGITQSPKYLFRKEGQNVTLSCEQNLNHDAMYWYRQDPGQGLRLIYYSQIVNDFQKGDIAEGYSVSREKKESFPLTVTSAQKNPTAFYLCASEQGWGNQPQHFGDGTRLSIL.

This chain links TRBV7-2 with TRBJ2-2, with a possible D match to TRBD1 (5 bases). Germline values: CDR1 SGHTA, CDR2 FQGNSA. V shed 6 bases and J shed 6 bases, with 11 bases lying between them. The length of the CDR3 is 13 residues. The CDR3, as DNA: TGTGCCAGCAGAGGGGAAGGTCCCGGGGAGCTGTTTTTT. Translating it yields CASRGEGPGELFF.

The rearrangement uses TRBV6-1 and TRBJ1-1, with D tentatively TRBD1 (5 bases). Trimming took off 2 bases at V and 6 bases at J, with 16 bases between the two ends. The CDR3 extends over 15 amino acids. Germline CDR1 reads MNHNS; CDR2 reads SASEGT. CDR3 in DNA: TGTGCCAGCAGTGAACTCGGGACCCCGGACCCTGAAGCTTTCTTT. It is translated as CASSELGTPDPEAFF.

The chain uses TRBV25-1 and TRBJ1-5; D is perhaps TRBD1 (6 bases). Germline assignment: CDR1 MGHDK and CDR2 SYGVNS. Trimming took off 10 bases at V and 5 bases at J, with 24 bases between the two ends. This CDR3 is 16 amino acids long. CDR3 in amino acids: CATSWGGPGDHQPQHF. In DNA, the CDR3 is TGTGCCACCTCCTGGGGGGGGCCAGGGGATCATCAGCCCCAGCATTTT.